This TCR beta chain is drawn from a study of T cell changes during pregnancy in multiple sclerosis (dated by TCRdb to the late 2010s). Regarding the research as a whole: In women with multiple sclerosis, the researchers looked at how the T cell repertoire shifted as pregnancy progressed.

Receptor libraries were prepared by the immunoSEQ multiplex PCR assay. TCRdb obtained this table from immuneACCESS and retained in-frame rearrangements with V and J assigned. These tables miss some clones; where compared with another copy, unresolved V genes account for less than half of the shortfall, and the remainder is unexplained. The sample table shows more than 90,000 clones, and 75% to 95% are seen once. 2.5% to 3.5% of the sample lies in the top ten. With regard to this clone: What antigen it recognizes has not been identified. Per-nucleotide qualities are absent, and no much larger clonotype sits a single base away.

The CDR3 measures 14 amino acids from cysteine to phenylalanine. Kept here is only the CDR3 DNA, which spans 42 bases and is read in frame from base 1. V loses 5 bases, J loses 7 bases, and the germline ends lie 17 bases apart. CDR1 and CDR2, per the germline V gene, are SGHVS and FNYEAQ. The chain is assembled from TRBV7-6 and TRBJ1-1; there is no confident call for the D gene. This receptor was taken from a female donor with multiple sclerosis, enrolled in a pregnancy study. The material was peripheral blood, obtained in the second trimester of pregnancy. The bases read TGTGCCAGCAGCGCCGCAGGCGGGCGGAGTGAAGCTTTCTTT. This gives the protein CASSAAGGRSEAFF. Full variable domain (CDR3 extended with the reference TRBV7-6 and TRBJ1-1 proteins): GAGVSQSPRYKVTKRGQDVALRCDPISGHVSLYWYRQALGQGPEFLTYFNYEAQQDKSGLPNDRFSAERPEGSISTLTIQRTEQRDSAMYRCASSAAGGRSEAFFGQGTRLTVV.